This T cell receptor (beta chain) emerged from a study of cytomegalovirus exposure and HLA in healthy donors (dated by TCRdb to about 2017). As for the study more broadly: In an earlier analysis of approximately 500 of the donors, around 290 Gb of sequence data and roughly 100 million unique TCR beta sequences from 180 million or so T cells were reported. Both class I and class II loci were covered by HLA typing, at four-digit resolution. About 280 gigabases of sequencing data and around 80 million unique TCR sequences made up an early release that covered several hundred HLA-typed donors. Genome-wide SNP genotypes for about 65% of the roughly 670 donors were used in a later genetic analysis, which treated that subset as a discovery cohort. The later analysis used no new phenotypic data to find candidate immune exposures, relying instead on TCR beta sequences and their occurrence across donors. The study profiled the T cell repertoires of 550 to 700 subjects by immunosequencing and related them to cytomegalovirus serostatus. Alongside the repertoire data, information on donor age, sex, ethnicity and CMV serostatus was compiled. A later analysis re-examined previously published TCR beta repertoires from about 700 donors and added high-resolution HLA genotyping to investigate patterns of TCR occurrence. Typing coverage varied by locus: roughly 620-640 donors for A, B, C, DRB1 and DQB1; roughly 500 for DQA1; more than 600 for DPA1; fewer than 480 for DPB1. The genetic ancestry cluster associated with self-reported Caucasian donors included 81% of the roughly 400 genotyped donors. Because of strong linkage in the cohort, 4 to 6 DR-DQ haplotypes were treated as single units for association and clustering. In addition to the first cohort of around 670 subjects, a separate validation cohort of under 150 different subjects was used. The study aimed to test whether cataloging public T cell receptors could reveal signatures of past pathogen exposure. The study combined high-throughput TCR immunosequencing, statistical association of individual TCRs with disease status, and machine learning to predict cytomegalovirus infection status. Among 398 genotyped donors of the cohort, an average of about 240,000 unique TCR beta nucleotide sequences were sequenced per donor, approximately 20% of them non-productive. Every repertoire in the discovery cohort had been generated on one and the same sequencing platform. In an earlier analysis of 587 of the donors, high-throughput TCR beta sequencing was used to judge whether each TCR beta V gene segment behaved as functional or pseudogenic.

Note on this clone: The target of this receptor is not known. No much larger clone is present one base from it, and per-base qualities are unavailable.

The cohort was made up of approximately 670 healthy bone marrow donors. At the time of sampling, all cohort members were nominally healthy, though unrecorded immune exposures were likely present. The donor was CMV seropositive and belonged to the group of 270 or so seropositive cohort members. A peripheral blood sample was collected from each donor, and TCR beta sequencing was performed on peripheral blood mononuclear cells. Genomic DNA extraction from the blood cell samples was performed with the Qiagen DNeasy Blood Extraction Kit. CDR1 and CDR2 are read off the germline V gene as SNHLY and FYNNEI. Including cysteine and phenylalanine, the CDR3 has 14 amino acids. Only the CDR3 DNA is retained, 42 bases long and in frame from the first base. V is pared back by 7 bases and J by 0 bases, with 9 bases lying between the germline termini. The method was the immunoSEQ multiplex PCR assay. For the multiplex PCR, a mixture combining 60 forward primers for TCR Vbeta segments and 13 reverse primers for TCR Jbeta segments was used. The CDR3 region of rearranged TCR beta genes was amplified from genomic DNA by a multiplex PCR assay. Amplified TCR beta libraries were sequenced as 87-base-pair reads on the Illumina HiSeq System. Concerning the study's data processing: A later analysis tallied about 77 million unique TCR beta chains across the 666 repertoires, and approximately 11 million of those chains were shared by two or more donors. Raw reads were error-corrected and collapsed into unique sequences with a nearest-neighbor algorithm that merged closely related sequences to remove PCR and sequencing errors. To assign V, D and J gene segments, CDR3 sequences were aligned to IMGT reference sequences. Each retained sequence needed at least a six-nucleotide match to both a V gene segment and a J gene segment. A rearrangement was called productive if the CDR3 had no stop codons and remained in frame with V and J, and every other rearrangement was called non-productive. CDR3 was defined by IMGT convention, running from the second conserved V-encoded cysteine to the conserved J-encoded phenylalanine. The earlier analysis of fewer than 700 of the donors excluded sequences that lacked an unambiguous match to a single V gene segment. An earlier analysis of fewer than 750 of the donors called V segments functional above 56.7% productive rearrangements and segregating when the between-donor standard deviation exceeded 5%. A statistical classification framework was developed to diagnose cytomegalovirus status using the catalog of TCR beta chain sequences. A later analysis assigned V and J genes by comparing TCR nucleotide sequences with IMGT/GENE-DB human TR gene sequences. A later analysis assigned CDR3 sequences and most-parsimonious VDJ recombination scenarios with the TCRdist pipeline. A later analysis defined each TCR beta chain by its CDR3 amino acid sequence plus V-gene family, and excluded reads lacking a unique V-gene family. To address suspected cross-contamination and a sequencing artifact, a later analysis removed some 620 highly shared, low-generation-probability nucleotide sequences. In a later analysis, a clonal expansion index was calculated for each public chain from normalized within-repertoire ranks of inferred template counts. In a later analysis, generation probabilities were computed with a VDJ recombination model fitted to out-of-frame rearrangements, and the resulting probabilities were checked against IGoR. A later analysis scored TCR-TCR, TCR-HLA and TCR-CMV co-occurrence with hypergeometric tests, applying a repertoire-size bias correction to TCR pairs. In a later analysis, false discovery rates were estimated by permuting HLA or CMV assignments 20 times. In a later analysis, co-occurring TCRs were grouped using DBSCAN, and TCRdist sequence similarity was added for clustering within HLA-allele-positive subsets. Repertoires with fewer than 30,000 or more than 120,000 public chains were left out of co-occurrence clustering, as were about five repertoires with anomalous nucleotide sharing. In TCRdb, the immuneACCESS table is reduced to in-frame sequences with V and J assigned. These tables do not hold every clone; where another copy was compared, an unresolved V gene accounts for under half, and the others remain unexplained. The V and J calls and clone size come from that table; D and trimming were worked out from the DNA. The sample profile shows 110,000 or so clones; roughly 70% of them were found once. The ten largest clones capture 11% of the sample.

What the study reported, not specific to this receptor: According to a later genetic analysis, donors in an Asian-associated ancestry cluster had fewer N-insertions in productive TCRs than the approximately 710-donor mean. Because HLA typing was missing for some donors at each locus, association tests included only the typed subset. Most CMV-associated TCR beta chains appeared to be HLA-restricted in a later analysis, and the HLA associations seemed to be driven largely by CMV exposure. Correlated functional status among segregating V segments might reflect linkage disequilibrium, but an unknown experimental factor could not be ruled out. In vitro tests confirmed that three of the cytomegalovirus-associated TCR beta chains recognize cytomegalovirus antigens. According to the authors, the approach could potentially be generalized to other disease states and immunological phenotypes. The study gave a list of roughly 150 TCR beta chains associated with cytomegalovirus. The cohort was sequenced for TCR beta chains only, and without alpha or paired-chain data the features that could be detected were limited. In a later analysis, the rate of TCR association differed among HLA loci, with DRB1 alleles having the most associated TCRs and HLA-C alleles having the fewest. At a false discovery rate of 0.05, a later analysis linked under 20,000 TCR beta sequences to specific HLA alleles. V-gene and J-gene trimming of TCR beta chains was associated with a missense DCLRE1C variant in a later genetic analysis, and the association was replicated in an independent cohort. An earlier analysis of approximately 570 of the donors showed that most TCR beta V segments appeared in productive rearrangements either about 87% or about 30% of the time, which broadly matched IMGT annotations. A group of highly shared sequence variants was considered likely to be a technical artifact of the sequencing pipeline. Compared with equally common non-associated chains, HLA-associated TCR beta chains in a later analysis were more clonally expanded and had lower generation probabilities. A further reported finding was that TCR beta sequences accurately predicted the HLA-A and HLA-B alleles for most subjects in the first cohort. Assigning TCR associations to individual alleles was difficult when HLA alleles, especially DR and DQ, strongly co-occurred. The 87-base-pair reads could not distinguish some IMGT-functional V segments, including TRBV6-2 and TRBV6-3, so those segments were excluded. The earlier analysis of around 600 of the donors excluded some 16 rarely observed V segments, including chromosome 9 orphons, because counts were too low. For the cohort, immune exposure information was limited to CMV serostatus. Several of the top co-occurrence clusters appeared to be linked to parvovirus B19, influenza, CMV and Epstein-Barr virus, according to a later analysis. The presence/absence analyses assumed that sequencing depth was roughly uniform across donors, and that assumption may not be true. The classifier was reported to diagnose cytomegalovirus status with high specificity and sensitivity in both the original and validation cohorts. Most TCR sequences were observed very rarely across donors, whereas some public TCRs were present in many individuals.

The sample comprised PBMCs. The clonotype originates from a woman aged 45-65 years in good health and CMV-seropositive. This chain is built from TRBV2 and TRBJ2-2; matching of 6 bases hints at TRBD1 as the D gene. The CDR3 region: CASKGQTNTGELFF. Read as DNA, the sequence is TGTGCCAGCAAAGGACAGACGAACACCGGGGAGCTGTTTTTT.